The rows below give T cell receptor beta chains drawn from one sample of a study of CD8 T cells in ankylosing spondylitis. MiXCR, run by TCRdb on the 5' RACE reads, gives a single entry per CDR3 protein. The sample carries over 600,000 distinct CDR3 sequences, under 20% recorded once. The material sequenced was blood, either unsorted or a sorted T cell fraction (not recorded which). These receptors all come from a male donor with ankylosing spondylitis. CDR3s include the opening cysteine and the closing phenylalanine or tryptophan. D genes are given only for firm matches. The listing skips clone size in some rows; elsewhere it reads once, few, many or a size class.

j_gene	abundance	v_gene	d_gene	CDR3nt	CDR3aa
TRBJ2-5	-	TRBV12-3/TRBV12-4	TRBD2	TGTGCCAGCAGTTCCGGGCTAGCGGGGGTTACCCTCCAGACCCAGTACTTC	CASSSGLAGVTLQTQYF
TRBJ2-3	-	TRBV27	TRBD2	TGTGCCAGCAGTGGACTAGCGGGGGGCCCCTTTAGCACAGATACGCAGTATTTT	CASSGLAGGPFSTDTQYF
TRBJ2-7	-	TRBV14	-	TGTGCCAGCAGCCCGCCGAAGGGCGAGAAGTACTTC	CASSPPKGEKYF
TRBJ1-1	-	TRBV10-3	TRBD1	TGTGCCATCAAGCCGGGACAGGGTATTGAAGCTTTCTTT	CAIKPGQGIEAFF
TRBJ1-1	-	TRBV7-2	TRBD1	TGTGCCAGCAGCTGGACAGGGGCGGAAACTGAAGCTTTCTTT	CASSWTGAETEAFF
TRBJ1-5	few	TRBV12-3/TRBV12-4	-	TGTGCCAGCAGTTTGCTCCCTCTGGTACAGCCCCAGCATTTT	CASSLLPLVQPQHF
TRBJ2-1	few	TRBV5-6	-	TGTGCCAGCAGCTTGGCAGGAAAGGGATACAATGAGCAGTTCTTC	CASSLAGKGYNEQFF
TRBJ2-7	few	TRBV5-4	-	TGTGCCAGCAGCCTGCAATCCCCGAGGGACGAGCAGTACTTC	CASSLQSPRDEQYF
TRBJ2-3	-	TRBV29-1	TRBD1	TGCAGCGTCGCCCGACAGGGGAGCACAGATACGCAGTATTTT	CSVARQGSTDTQYF
TRBJ1-5	-	TRBV2	-	TGTGCCAGCAGCTTCAGGGCGCCCCAGCCCCAGCATTTT	CASSFRAPQPQHF
TRBJ2-7	-	TRBV4-3	TRBD2	TGCGCCAGCAGCCAAGTCCGGGAGGGCTCCTACGAGCAGTACTTC	CASSQVREGSYEQYF
TRBJ2-5	few	TRBV9	TRBD1	TGTGCCAGCAGCGTAGGAGGGACAGGACTTCAAGAGACCCAGTACTTC	CASSVGGTGLQETQYF
TRBJ2-5	-	TRBV5-1	-	TGCGCCAGCAGCCCACCGTTCGAGGCCGAGACCCAGTACTTC	CASSPPFEAETQYF
TRBJ1-2	-	TRBV7-8	-	TGTGCCAGCAGCCTAATCGGGGGCCTGGACTATGGCTACACCTTC	CASSLIGGLDYGYTF
TRBJ1-1	-	TRBV5-1	TRBD1	TGCGCCAGCAGCATTACAGGGGGTGGGGACACTGAAGCTTTCTTT	CASSITGGGDTEAFF
TRBJ2-7	-	TRBV6-5	TRBD1	TGTGCCAGCAGTTACTCTTGGGGACAGGGCACCTACGAGCAGTACTTC	CASSYSWGQGTYEQYF
TRBJ2-2	-	TRBV18	-	TGTGCCAGTAAAGACGGCGCGAACACCGGGGAGCTGTTTTTT	CASKDGANTGELFF
TRBJ2-3	-	TRBV29-1	-	TGCAGCGTTAAAGACCCAGTTACCCCGGTCTCTAGCACAGATACGCAGTATTTT	CSVKDPVTPVSSTDTQYF
TRBJ1-5	few	TRBV7-2	-	TGTGCCAGCAGCCCCAGGGCTTACGGCAATCAGCCCCAGCATTTT	CASSPRAYGNQPQHF
TRBJ2-3	-	TRBV4-3	-	TGCGCCAGCAGCCAAGAAATGGGCTATCCGCCAGATACGCAGTATTTT	CASSQEMGYPPDTQYF
TRBJ2-7	few	TRBV5-1	-	TGCGCCAGCAGCTTGGATCTGGTAACCTACGAGCAGTACTTC	CASSLDLVTYEQYF
TRBJ2-1	few	TRBV2	TRBD1	TGTGCCAGCGACGGGACAGGGAATTGGAATGAGCAGTTCTTC	CASDGTGNWNEQFF
TRBJ1-1	-	TRBV12-3/TRBV12-4	-	TGTGCCAGCCTTCCCCCCGCCAGCCGCCCTGAAGCTTTCTTT	CASLPPASRPEAFF
TRBJ2-2	-	TRBV18	TRBD2	TGTGCCAGCTCACCACGAAGCGGGGCGGACACCGGGGAGCTGTTTTTT	CASSPRSGADTGELFF
TRBJ2-6	-	TRBV7-6	-	TGTGCCAGCAGCTTAGAGGCCCGGTCCGGCTCTGGGGCCAACGTCCTGACTTTC	CASSLEARSGSGANVLTF
TRBJ2-3	-	TRBV20-1	-	TGCAGTGCCCCGGGGGAGCCTTGGAGCACAGATACGCAGTATTTT	CSAPGEPWSTDTQYF
TRBJ2-3	-	TRBV6-2/TRBV6-3	TRBD1	TGTGCCAGCAGTTTATTGGGACAGGGTATTTCCTCTAGCACAGATACGCAGTATTTT	CASSLLGQGISSSTDTQYF
TRBJ1-1	-	TRBV27	-	TGTGCCAGCAGCCGAACCTCTAGCCCCACTGAAGCTTTCTTT	CASSRTSSPTEAFF
TRBJ2-7	-	TRBV28	TRBD1	TGTGCCAGCAGAACGGCCGGGACAGGGAAACTCTACGAGCAGTACTTC	CASRTAGTGKLYEQYF
TRBJ1-4	few	TRBV9	-	TGTGCCAGCAGCGTAGGGCAGGGAACAACTAATGAAAAACTGTTTTTT	CASSVGQGTTNEKLFF
TRBJ2-1	-	TRBV20-1	TRBD2	TGCAGTGCCCCGCGGGGGAGCTCCTACAATGAGCAGTTCTTC	CSAPRGSSYNEQFF
TRBJ2-5	-	TRBV5-1	TRBD1	TGCGCCAGCAGCTCCTCAGGGGGAAGGGAAGAGACCCAGTACTTC	CASSSSGGREETQYF
TRBJ2-7	many	TRBV3-1	TRBD2	TGTGCCAGCAGCCAAGATTCCTTGACTAGCGGGAGGCTCCGGTACGAGCAGTACTTC	CASSQDSLTSGRLRYEQYF
TRBJ1-5	-	TRBV20-1	TRBD1	TGCAGTGCCCCAGGCAGGGGGAGCGGGAGTCAGCCCCAGCATTTT	CSAPGRGSGSQPQHF
TRBJ2-1	-	TRBV6-1	TRBD1	TGTGCCAGCAGTGAATTTGACAGGGACCTTTACAATGAGCAGTTCTTC	CASSEFDRDLYNEQFF
TRBJ2-7	many	TRBV7-2	TRBD2	TGTGCCAGCAGCCCGGGACTAGCGGGAGTTGCCTACGAGCAGTACTTC	CASSPGLAGVAYEQYF
TRBJ2-7	few	TRBV12-3/TRBV12-4	-	TGTGCCAGCAGAACAAACGGCGACTACGAGCAGTACTTC	CASRTNGDYEQYF
TRBJ2-4	-	TRBV21-1	-	TGTGCCAGCAGCAAAGGAGGGCGCGAAAACATTCAGTACTTC	CASSKGGRENIQYF
TRBJ1-2	few	TRBV6-1	-	TGTGCCAGCAGTGAAGGAAGTAGAAACTATGGCTACACCTTC	CASSEGSRNYGYTF
TRBJ2-2	-	TRBV12-3/TRBV12-4	TRBD1	TGTGCCAGCAGACTCGGACAGGGGATAGGCACCGGGGAGCTGTTTTTT	CASRLGQGIGTGELFF
TRBJ2-7	few	TRBV7-8	TRBD2	TGTGCCAGCAGCTTATCCTTCGGGGGAGGGGACTACGAGCAGTACTTC	CASSLSFGGGDYEQYF
TRBJ1-2	few	TRBV6-1	-	TGTGCCAGCATCGGGCTATCTAACTATGGCTACACCTTC	CASIGLSNYGYTF
TRBJ2-1	few	TRBV9	-	TGTGCCAGCAGCGTAGCTACTGGGGCTCAGCAGTTCTTC	CASSVATGAQQFF
TRBJ1-2	-	TRBV30	TRBD1	TGTGCCTGGAGTGTAGGACAGGGGGGCGACTATGGCTACACCTTC	CAWSVGQGGDYGYTF
TRBJ2-2	-	TRBV9	TRBD1	TGTGCCAGCAGCGGACCTACAGGGGGCAACACCGGGGAGCTGTTTTTT	CASSGPTGGNTGELFF
TRBJ1-2	-	TRBV14	-	TGTGCCAGCAGCCAAGTAGGGCTCCCTGGCTACACCTTC	CASSQVGLPGYTF